This is a list of T cell receptor beta chains from one sample in a study of T and B cells in COVID-19 patients. TCRdb re-called the multiplex PCR reads with MiXCR, one entry per CDR3 protein. The sample lists approximately 13,000 distinct CDR3 sequences; more than 25% were seen once. Sequencing used blood. Source of these receptors: a human donor who had recovered from COVID-19. Each CDR3 is given with its conserved first and last residue. Each record gives: clone size, J gene, V gene, CDR3 length, D gene, CDR3 DNA, CDR3 protein. D genes are given only for firm matches. Not every row has a clone size; where given, it reads once, few, many or a size class.

clone size: medium-sized; J gene: TRBJ2-1; V gene: TRBV29-1; CDR3 length: 15; D gene: TRBD1; CDR3 DNA: TGCAGCGTTGAACGGGGACAGGGGGCGTTTAATGAGCAGTTCTTC; CDR3 protein: CSVERGQGAFNEQFF
clone size: .; J gene: TRBJ2-1; V gene: TRBV19; CDR3 length: 12; D gene: .; CDR3 DNA: TGTGCCAGTTTTGCGGGCGGGAATGAGCAGTTCTTC; CDR3 protein: CASFAGGNEQFF
clone size: .; J gene: TRBJ2-7; V gene: TRBV7-6; CDR3 length: 14; D gene: .; CDR3 DNA: TGTGCCAGCAGCTTAGACCCGGCGGCCTACGAGCAGTACTTC; CDR3 protein: CASSLDPAAYEQYF
clone size: few; J gene: TRBJ1-2; V gene: TRBV15; CDR3 length: 16; D gene: .; CDR3 DNA: TGTGCCACCAGCACCCCCGGTGGGTTCACTAACTATGGCTACACCTTC; CDR3 protein: CATSTPGGFTNYGYTF
clone size: .; J gene: TRBJ2-7; V gene: TRBV7-2; CDR3 length: 13; D gene: .; CDR3 DNA: TGTGCCAGCAGCCTTACGGGAACGGGTGAGCAGTACTTC; CDR3 protein: CASSLTGTGEQYF
clone size: .; J gene: TRBJ2-3; V gene: TRBV5-6; CDR3 length: 16; D gene: TRBD2; CDR3 DNA: TGTGCCAGCAGCTCAAATCTAGCGGGAGAGGCAGATACGCAGTATTTT; CDR3 protein: CASSSNLAGEADTQYF
clone size: .; J gene: TRBJ1-5; V gene: TRBV15; CDR3 length: 13; D gene: .; CDR3 DNA: TGTGCCACCAGCAGAGATCTAGTTCAGCCCCAGCATTTT; CDR3 protein: CATSRDLVQPQHF
clone size: .; J gene: TRBJ1-4; V gene: TRBV6-4; CDR3 length: 14; D gene: .; CDR3 DNA: TGTACCAGCAGTGCCGTCTTCAGGGATGAAAAACTGTTTTTT; CDR3 protein: CTSSAVFRDEKLFF
clone size: .; J gene: TRBJ1-5; V gene: TRBV19; CDR3 length: 14; D gene: .; CDR3 DNA: TGTGCCAGTAGTGGCTCCTTGGACCTCATAGCCCAGCATTTT; CDR3 protein: CASSGSLDLIAQHF
clone size: .; J gene: TRBJ2-5; V gene: TRBV6-2/TRBV6-3; CDR3 length: 16; D gene: TRBD2; CDR3 DNA: TGTGCCAGCAGTTACATCGGGGGGGCAGTACAAGAGACCCAGTACTTC; CDR3 protein: CASSYIGGAVQETQYF
clone size: few; J gene: TRBJ1-5; V gene: TRBV5-6; CDR3 length: 17; D gene: .; CDR3 DNA: TGTGCCAGCAGCTATACTCCTAGACAGGAGGGCAATCAGCCCCAGCATTTT; CDR3 protein: CASSYTPRQEGNQPQHF
clone size: .; J gene: TRBJ1-1; V gene: TRBV6-2/TRBV6-3; CDR3 length: 17; D gene: TRBD1; CDR3 DNA: TGTGCCAGCAGTTTCCCATCTATCGTTGGACAGGACACTGAAGCTTTCTTT; CDR3 protein: CASSFPSIVGQDTEAFF
clone size: few; J gene: TRBJ1-3; V gene: TRBV6-5; CDR3 length: 15; D gene: .; CDR3 DNA: TGTGCCAGCAGTTCAACGGCCGGCTCTGGAAACACCATATATTTT; CDR3 protein: CASSSTAGSGNTIYF
clone size: .; J gene: TRBJ2-2; V gene: TRBV6-5; CDR3 length: 15; D gene: TRBD1; CDR3 DNA: TGTGCCAGCAGGGGGGAGACAGGGGGAAACGGGGAGCTGTTTTTT; CDR3 protein: CASRGETGGNGELFF
clone size: .; J gene: TRBJ1-2; V gene: TRBV27; CDR3 length: 14; D gene: .; CDR3 DNA: TGTGCCAGCAGTTTAAACCCAGGGCACGCTGGCTACACCTTC; CDR3 protein: CASSLNPGHAGYTF
clone size: medium-sized; J gene: TRBJ2-3; V gene: TRBV12-3/TRBV12-4; CDR3 length: 13; D gene: .; CDR3 DNA: TGTGCCAGCAGGACAGCGGGCACAGATACGCAGTATTTT; CDR3 protein: CASRTAGTDTQYF
clone size: few; J gene: TRBJ1-5; V gene: TRBV6-2/TRBV6-3; CDR3 length: 16; D gene: .; CDR3 DNA: TGTGCCAGCAGTTATTCAGGGTCCTATAGCAATCAGCCCCAGCATTTT; CDR3 protein: CASSYSGSYSNQPQHF
clone size: few; J gene: TRBJ1-5; V gene: TRBV6-6; CDR3 length: 14; D gene: TRBD1; CDR3 DNA: TGTGCCAGCAGATCAACAGGGGTGGGTCAGCCCCAGCATTTT; CDR3 protein: CASRSTGVGQPQHF
clone size: .; J gene: TRBJ1-1; V gene: TRBV6-2/TRBV6-3; CDR3 length: 15; D gene: .; CDR3 DNA: TGTGCCAGCAGTTACCCCGCACAGGGACGCACTGAAGCTTTCTTT; CDR3 protein: CASSYPAQGRTEAFF
clone size: few; J gene: TRBJ2-5; V gene: TRBV5-6; CDR3 length: 14; D gene: .; CDR3 DNA: TGTGCCAGCAGCTTGGGACGGGGTGGAGAGACCCAGTACTTC; CDR3 protein: CASSLGRGGETQYF
clone size: .; J gene: TRBJ1-5; V gene: TRBV27; CDR3 length: 15; D gene: TRBD1; CDR3 DNA: TGTGCCAGCAGTTTGTATGGGACAGTGAATCAGCCCCAGCATTTT; CDR3 protein: CASSLYGTVNQPQHF
clone size: medium-sized; J gene: TRBJ1-3; V gene: TRBV19; CDR3 length: 16; D gene: .; CDR3 DNA: TGTGCCAGTAGTATAGGGGACGGACACTCTGGAAACACCATATATTTT; CDR3 protein: CASSIGDGHSGNTIYF
clone size: many; J gene: TRBJ2-2; V gene: TRBV6-8; CDR3 length: 18; D gene: .; CDR3 DNA: TGTGCCAGCAGGACGGGACGCCGGTGGGATGGGTTGCCCGGGGAGCTGTTTTTT; CDR3 protein: CASRTGRRWDGLPGELFF
clone size: medium-sized; J gene: TRBJ1-2; V gene: TRBV29-1; CDR3 length: 12; D gene: .; CDR3 DNA: TGCAGCGTGGGAAGTCAAAACTATGGCTACACCTTC; CDR3 protein: CSVGSQNYGYTF
clone size: .; J gene: TRBJ2-2; V gene: TRBV11-2; CDR3 length: 14; D gene: TRBD1; CDR3 DNA: TGTGCCAGCAGCTCAACAGGGGACACCGGGGAGCTGTTTTTT; CDR3 protein: CASSSTGDTGELFF
clone size: .; J gene: TRBJ2-2; V gene: TRBV4-2; CDR3 length: 15; D gene: TRBD1; CDR3 DNA: TGTGCCAGCAGCCAAGAGGGGACAGGGAGCGGGGAGCTGTTTTTT; CDR3 protein: CASSQEGTGSGELFF
clone size: medium-sized; J gene: TRBJ1-5; V gene: TRBV29-1; CDR3 length: 13; D gene: TRBD1; CDR3 DNA: TGCAGCGCCAGGGGACAGGAGAATCAGCCCCAGCATTTT; CDR3 protein: CSARGQENQPQHF
clone size: medium-sized; J gene: TRBJ2-5; V gene: TRBV29-1; CDR3 length: 15; D gene: .; CDR3 DNA: TGCAGCGTTGTAGACAGGCTCACCTTCCTGGAGACCCAGTACTTC; CDR3 protein: CSVVDRLTFLETQYF
clone size: medium-sized; J gene: TRBJ1-6; V gene: TRBV19; CDR3 length: 14; D gene: .; CDR3 DNA: TGTGCCAGTAGTACCGACTCCTTGGGGTCACCCCTCCACTTT; CDR3 protein: CASSTDSLGSPLHF
clone size: .; J gene: TRBJ2-7; V gene: TRBV7-2; CDR3 length: 15; D gene: .; CDR3 DNA: TGTGCCAGCAGCGCGAAGGGGGGGGGAGCCTACGAGCAGTACTTC; CDR3 protein: CASSAKGGGAYEQYF
clone size: few; J gene: TRBJ2-7; V gene: TRBV12-3/TRBV12-4; CDR3 length: 15; D gene: .; CDR3 DNA: TGTGCCAGCAGTTTTGGACGCGCGGTGACCTCCGAGCAGTACTTC; CDR3 protein: CASSFGRAVTSEQYF
clone size: .; J gene: TRBJ2-5; V gene: TRBV6-6; CDR3 length: 16; D gene: .; CDR3 DNA: TGTGCCACCTTACGGAGGACAGAAAACGATCAAGAGACCCAGTACTTC; CDR3 protein: CATLRRTENDQETQYF
clone size: few; J gene: TRBJ2-7; V gene: TRBV6-5; CDR3 length: 15; D gene: TRBD1; CDR3 DNA: TGTGCCAGCAGTTACGCCTTGGGACAGGGCTACGAGCAGTACTTC; CDR3 protein: CASSYALGQGYEQYF
clone size: .; J gene: TRBJ1-1; V gene: TRBV27; CDR3 length: 15; D gene: .; CDR3 DNA: TGTGCCAGCAGTTTAATAGGGGCAGGGAACACTGAAGCTTTCTTT; CDR3 protein: CASSLIGAGNTEAFF
clone size: medium-sized; J gene: TRBJ2-7; V gene: TRBV19; CDR3 length: 13; D gene: TRBD2; CDR3 DNA: TGTGCCAGTACTCCCGGAGGCGGGGGCGAGCAGTACTTC; CDR3 protein: CASTPGGGGEQYF
clone size: .; J gene: TRBJ2-1; V gene: TRBV27; CDR3 length: 18; D gene: TRBD2; CDR3 DNA: TGTGCCAGCAGTTATACTCCTGGACTAGCGGGGTCCTACAATGAGCAGTTCTTC; CDR3 protein: CASSYTPGLAGSYNEQFF
clone size: .; J gene: TRBJ2-6; V gene: TRBV6-2/TRBV6-3; CDR3 length: 16; D gene: TRBD2; CDR3 DNA: TGTGCCGGCCAGCGGGGCCCTAGCTCTGGGGCCAACGTCCTGACTTTC; CDR3 protein: CAGQRGPSSGANVLTF
clone size: .; J gene: TRBJ1-1; V gene: TRBV6-2/TRBV6-3; CDR3 length: 14; D gene: .; CDR3 DNA: TGTGCCAGCAGCTCAGGACGGAGAACTACTGAAGCTTTCTTT; CDR3 protein: CASSSGRRTTEAFF
clone size: few; J gene: TRBJ1-4; V gene: TRBV7-9; CDR3 length: 17; D gene: TRBD1; CDR3 DNA: TGTGCCAGCAGCCTTCGCAGAGGGACAGGCGAAACGGAAAAACTGTTTTTT; CDR3 protein: CASSLRRGTGETEKLFF
clone size: .; J gene: TRBJ2-5; V gene: TRBV5-6; CDR3 length: 14; D gene: .; CDR3 DNA: TGTGCCAGCAGCTTATCGACAGAGCAAGAGACCCAGTACTTC; CDR3 protein: CASSLSTEQETQYF
clone size: few; J gene: TRBJ2-7; V gene: TRBV18; CDR3 length: 14; D gene: .; CDR3 DNA: TGTGCCAGCTCCCCTGACCTGGATTCCTACGAGCAGTACTTC; CDR3 protein: CASSPDLDSYEQYF
clone size: .; J gene: TRBJ2-1; V gene: TRBV7-2; CDR3 length: 12; D gene: .; CDR3 DNA: TGTGCCAGCAGCATACTAGCTGATGAGCAGTTCTTC; CDR3 protein: CASSILADEQFF
clone size: .; J gene: TRBJ1-2; V gene: TRBV20-1; CDR3 length: 16; D gene: .; CDR3 DNA: TGCAGTGCTCGAACGACCAGGCAGGAGAAAAACTATGGCTACACCTTC; CDR3 protein: CSARTTRQEKNYGYTF
clone size: .; J gene: TRBJ1-1; V gene: TRBV10-3; CDR3 length: 13; D gene: .; CDR3 DNA: TGTGCCATCAGTGAGTCGGTGAACACTGAAGCTTTCTTT; CDR3 protein: CAISESVNTEAFF
clone size: many; J gene: TRBJ1-1; V gene: TRBV29-1; CDR3 length: 18; D gene: TRBD1; CDR3 DNA: TGCAGCGTTGAAGACCTAGGACAGGGGCTGGAAATGAACACTGAAGCTTTCTTT; CDR3 protein: CSVEDLGQGLEMNTEAFF
clone size: .; J gene: TRBJ2-3; V gene: TRBV20-1; CDR3 length: 17; D gene: TRBD2; CDR3 DNA: TGCAGTGCTAGCGCCGGGACTAGCGGGAGGTACACAGATACGCAGTATTTT; CDR3 protein: CSASAGTSGRYTDTQYF
clone size: .; J gene: TRBJ2-5; V gene: TRBV10-3; CDR3 length: 13; D gene: TRBD2; CDR3 DNA: TGTGCCATCAGTGAGAAGGGACTAAAGACCCAGTACTTC; CDR3 protein: CAISEKGLKTQYF
clone size: .; J gene: TRBJ1-3; V gene: TRBV6-5; CDR3 length: 15; D gene: TRBD1; CDR3 DNA: TGTGCCAGCAGCCAGCCCGACAGGGAGTGGGACACCATATATTTT; CDR3 protein: CASSQPDREWDTIYF